This T cell receptor beta chain is drawn from a study of T cell changes during pregnancy in multiple sclerosis. TCRdb's table, derived via immunoSEQ multiplex PCR, lists solely in-frame clones and lacks some. The table has more than 30,000 clones, about 91% seen once. The V and J ends lost 0 bases and 8 bases, in that order; junction bases with no gene match: 6. Germline CDR1 and CDR2: GTSNPN and SVGIG (reference sequence). This CDR3 spans 15 amino acids. The chain carries TRBV30 and TRBJ2-1, with 11 nucleotides matching TRBD2. The TCR comes from a female donor with multiple sclerosis, enrolled in a pregnancy study. The sample here was CD8+ T cells from peripheral blood mononuclear cells, taken in the first trimester of pregnancy. Here the CDR3 DNA reads TGTGCCTGGAGTGTTCTAGCGGGAGGCTTCGATGAGCAGTTCTTC. Its protein product is CAWSVLAGGFDEQFF. The complete variable domain, with remaining parts taken from reference TRBV30 and TRBJ2-1, reads SQTIHQWPATLVQPVGSPLSLECTVEGTSNPNLYWYRQAAGRGLQLLFYSVGIGQISSEVPQNLSASRPQDRQFILSSKKLLLSDSGFYLCAWSVLAGGFDEQFFGPGTRLTVL.